The subject of this entry is one T cell receptor (beta chain). The antigen remains unidentified. The source of the sample is a study of radiation and T cells in renal cell carcinoma. The treatment: treatment-naive control, cytoreductive nephrectomy. The V segment lost 4 bases and the J segment 1 base; nucleotides outside the gene matches: 8. The CDR3 extends over 16 amino acids. Germline values: CDR1 SGDLS, CDR2 YYNGEE. General study results and limits: Irradiated tumors held more dominant CDR3 motifs than control tumors. Only small tumor regions of around 1 g were sampled. In nephrectomy-only tumors, top 100 clonotypes averaged roughly 43%, versus 54% irradiated.

Assay: immunoSEQ multiplex PCR; the TCRdb copy retains only in-frame clones and omits some. Of 25,000 or so clones detected, around 50% appear once; the ten largest clones hold less than 25%. The source of this sequence is a human donor with renal cell carcinoma. This chain connects TRBV9 to TRBJ1-2; TRBD1 matches at 9 bases. Material: tumor tissue, obtained from a patient whose treatment was nephrectomy without radiotherapy. For the CDR3, the DNA is TGTGCCAGCAGCCCCACGGGACAGGGTTTTAACTATGGCTACACCTTC. Protein: CASSPTGQGFNYGYTF.